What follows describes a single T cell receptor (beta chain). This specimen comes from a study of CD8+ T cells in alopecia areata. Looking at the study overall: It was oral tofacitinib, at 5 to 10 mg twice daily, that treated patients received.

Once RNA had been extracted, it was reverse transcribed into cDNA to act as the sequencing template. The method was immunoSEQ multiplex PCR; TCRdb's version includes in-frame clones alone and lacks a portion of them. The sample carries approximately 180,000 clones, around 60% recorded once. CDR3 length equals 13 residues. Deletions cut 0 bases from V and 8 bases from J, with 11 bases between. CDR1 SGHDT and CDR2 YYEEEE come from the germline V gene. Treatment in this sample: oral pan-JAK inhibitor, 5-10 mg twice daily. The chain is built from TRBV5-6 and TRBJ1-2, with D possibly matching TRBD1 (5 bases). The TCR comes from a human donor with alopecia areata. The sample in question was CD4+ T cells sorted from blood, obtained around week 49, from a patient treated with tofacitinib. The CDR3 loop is CASSLGGALGYTF. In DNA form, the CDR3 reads TGTGCCAGCAGCTTGGGAGGGGCCCTCGGCTACACCTTC. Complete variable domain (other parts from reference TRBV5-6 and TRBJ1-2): DAGVTQSPTHLIKTRGQQVTLRCSPKSGHDTVSWYQQALGQGPQFIFQYYEEEERQRGNFPDRFSGHQFPNYSSELNVNALLLGDSALYLCASSLGGALGYTFGSGTRLTVV.